These 13 T cell receptor beta chains share one sample of origin, sequenced in a study of cytomegalovirus exposure and HLA in healthy donors. Primers included in the PCR were 60 Vbeta and 13 Jbeta primers. Generated by immunoSEQ multiplex PCR, the TCRdb table keeps only in-frame clones and is missing some. The sample lists around 190,000 clones; 85% were seen once. The sample was PBMCs. These receptors were collected from a woman in her forties or fifties in good health and CMV-seronegative.

The V gene is TRBV6-5, the J gene TRBJ1-1; no definite D call. V gave up 0 bases and J gave up 8 bases, with 10 bases separating them. This CDR3 region has 13 residues. Per germline, CDR1 MNHEY and CDR2 SVGAGI. The CDR3 DNA reads as TGTGCCAGCAGTTACTCGAGGGAGGGAGAAGCTTTCTTT. This translates into CASSYSREGEAFF.

This clone was seen only a few times. The chain combines TRBV28 with TRBJ2-4; D possibly corresponds to TRBD2 (5 bases). Trimming removed 4 bases at V and 0 bases at J, with 16 bases between. Germline CDR1 is MDHEN and CDR2 is SYDVKM. The CDR3 loop spans 17 amino acids. The CDR3 coding sequence is TGTGCCAGCAGTTCCGGCGGGTCAGGACTAGCCAAAAACATTCAGTACTTC. Translating it yields CASSSGGSGLAKNIQYF.

The chain combines TRBV11-2 with TRBJ1-1, with TRBD1 identical over 7 bases. The CDR3 has 13 residues. V lost 6 bases and J lost 8; bases outside the gene matches: 9. Germline CDR1 reads SGHAT; CDR2 reads FQNNGV. CDR3 in DNA: TGTGCCAGCAGGTCAATCGACAGGGCCGAAGCTTTCTTT. Amino acids: CASRSIDRAEAFF.

The V gene is TRBV28, the J gene TRBJ2-1, with 10 bases that match TRBD2. Losses at the gene ends were 6 bases for V and 4 bases for J; bases not matched to a gene: 6. CDR3 length: 15 residues. Germline values: CDR1 MDHEN, CDR2 SYDVKM. The CDR3 here is CASSSGTSEYNEQFF. The CDR3, as DNA: TGTGCCAGCAGCTCCGGGACTAGCGAATACAATGAGCAGTTCTTC.

The chain combines TRBV7-9 with TRBJ1-4; 9 positions match TRBD1. Germline assignment: CDR1 SEHNR and CDR2 FQNEAQ (reference sequence). The V segment lost 4 bases and the J segment 7 bases; nucleotides outside the gene matches: 7. This CDR3 has 15 residues. The DNA of the CDR3 is TGTGCCAGCAGCTCCACAGGGGGCGGAGGTGAAAAACTGTTTTTT. The encoded protein is CASSSTGGGGEKLFF.

Points on this clone: Within the sample, other DNA sequences also encode this same CDR3. V and J are TRBV6-5 and TRBJ2-1, with D tentatively TRBD2 (5 bases). CDR1 and CDR2 (germline): MNHEY, SVGAGI. V lost 2 bases and J lost 3, with 8 bases in between. The CDR3 totals 14 residues. The CDR3 sequence: CASSYGSSYNEQFF. In nucleotides, the CDR3 is TGTGCCAGCAGTTACGGGAGTAGCTACAATGAGCAGTTCTTC.

CDR3 sequence (DNA): TGTGCCAGCAGTGCTGAGAGGGGGGGCACTGAAGCTTTCTTT. It yields the protein CASSAERGGTEAFF. The chain combines TRBV28 with TRBJ1-1, with D possibly TRBD1 on 6 matching bases. The V and J ends lost 5 bases and 4 bases respectively, with 14 bases between them. CDR1 and CDR2 from the germline V gene are MDHEN and SYDVKM. This CDR3 region has 14 residues. Based on the CDR3 plus reference TRBV28 and TRBJ1-1, the full variable domain is DVKVTQSSRYLVKRTGEKVFLECVQDMDHENMFWYRQDPGLGLRLIYFSYDVKMKEKGDIPEGYSVSREKKERFSLILESASTNQTSMYLCASSAERGGTEAFFGQGTRLTVV.

V is TRBV7-6 and J is TRBJ1-1; D is perhaps TRBD1 (6 bases). CDR1 is SGHVS, CDR2 FNYEAQ, per germline. The CDR3 runs to 13 residues. The V end was cut by 5 bases, the J end by 5 bases, with 12 bases between. The CDR3 coding sequence is TGTGCCAGCAGCCGGACAGCTAATACTGAAGCTTTCTTT. Translating gives CASSRTANTEAFF.

This chain joins TRBV7-9 and TRBJ1-4; TRBD1 matches 7 bases. The CDR3 length is 14 residues. Per the germline V gene, CDR1 is SEHNR and CDR2 is FQNEAQ (reference sequence). Trimming removed 5 bases from V and 8 bases from J; junction bases left unmatched: 8. The CDR3 reads CASSQRQGGEKLFF. The DNA for the CDR3 is TGTGCCAGCAGCCAAAGACAGGGTGGCGAAAAACTGTTTTTT.

This clone appeared a few times. The V call is TRBV18, the J call TRBJ1-4; 7 positions agree with TRBD1. The junction had 12 bases not matched to a gene; V was cut back by 3 bases and J by 5 bases. There are 17 residues in the CDR3. The germline V gene has CDR1 KGHSH and CDR2 LQKENI. CDR3 nucleotides: TGTGCCAGCTCACCCTTTTCCCGGGACAGAAGGAATGAAAAACTGTTTTTT. As protein: CASSPFSRDRRNEKLFF.

V gene TRBV5-8 combines with J gene TRBJ2-7; tentative D call: TRBD1 (6 bases). Trimming took off 2 bases at V and 2 bases at J, with 14 bases between the two ends. CDR1 and CDR2 from the germline V gene are SGHTS and YDEGEE. The CDR3 consists of 15 residues. The CDR3: CASSLSGTPTYEQYF. The CDR3 DNA is TGTGCCAGCAGCTTATCTGGGACACCGACCTACGAGCAGTACTTC.

This clone showed up just a few times. The gene calls are TRBV28 and TRBJ2-7; 7 nucleotides agree with TRBD2. The CDR3 is 16 amino acids. CDR1 and CDR2 (germline): MDHEN, SYDVKM. V dropped 5 bases and J dropped 2; count of bases not matched to a gene: 12. CDR3 DNA sequence: TGTGCCAGCAGTAGTAGCGGGTCCGGGCTTACCTACGAGCAGTACTTC. As protein: CASSSSGSGLTYEQYF.

The sample holds one count of this clone. This CDR3 is CASSLSAGSAMDTQYF. The CDR3 DNA is TGTGCCAGCAGTTTATCGGCAGGTAGCGCTATGGATACGCAGTATTTT. The V gene is TRBV27, the J gene TRBJ2-3; a weak D match, TRBD2 (5 bases). The V gene lost 0 bases and the J gene lost 6 bases, with 16 bases spanning the gap. The CDR3 loop spans 16 amino acids. CDR1 and CDR2 (germline): MNHEY, SMNVEV (reference sequence).